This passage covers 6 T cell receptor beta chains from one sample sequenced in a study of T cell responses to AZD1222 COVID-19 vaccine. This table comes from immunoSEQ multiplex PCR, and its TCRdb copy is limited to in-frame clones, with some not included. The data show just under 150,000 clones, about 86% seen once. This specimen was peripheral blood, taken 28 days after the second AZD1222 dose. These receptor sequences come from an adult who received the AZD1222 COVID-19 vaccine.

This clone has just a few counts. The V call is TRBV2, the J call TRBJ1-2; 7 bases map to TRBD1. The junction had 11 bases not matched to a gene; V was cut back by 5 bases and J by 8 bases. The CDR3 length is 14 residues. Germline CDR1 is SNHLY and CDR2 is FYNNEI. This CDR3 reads CASSSYRGEEGYTF. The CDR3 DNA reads TGTGCCAGCAGTTCATACAGGGGTGAGGAGGGCTACACCTTC.

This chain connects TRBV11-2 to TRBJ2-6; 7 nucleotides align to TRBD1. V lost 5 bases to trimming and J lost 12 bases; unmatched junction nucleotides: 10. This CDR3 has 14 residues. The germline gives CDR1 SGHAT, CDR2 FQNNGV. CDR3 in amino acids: CASSQTGSGSVLTF. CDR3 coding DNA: TGTGCCAGCAGCCAGACAGGGTCCGGAAGCGTCCTGACTTTC.

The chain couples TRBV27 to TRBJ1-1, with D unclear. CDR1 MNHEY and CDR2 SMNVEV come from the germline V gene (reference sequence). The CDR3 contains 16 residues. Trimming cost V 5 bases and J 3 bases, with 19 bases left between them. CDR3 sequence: CASSPAGPGEHTEAFF. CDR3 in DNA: TGTGCCAGCAGTCCAGCGGGCCCCGGGGAGCACACTGAAGCTTTCTTT.

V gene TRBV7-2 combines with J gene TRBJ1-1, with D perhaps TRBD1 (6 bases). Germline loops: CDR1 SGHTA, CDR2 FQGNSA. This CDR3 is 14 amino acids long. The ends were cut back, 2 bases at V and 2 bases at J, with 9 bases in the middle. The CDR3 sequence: CASSLSGTNTEAFF. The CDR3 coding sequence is TGTGCCAGCAGCTTATCCGGGACAAACACTGAAGCTTTCTTT.

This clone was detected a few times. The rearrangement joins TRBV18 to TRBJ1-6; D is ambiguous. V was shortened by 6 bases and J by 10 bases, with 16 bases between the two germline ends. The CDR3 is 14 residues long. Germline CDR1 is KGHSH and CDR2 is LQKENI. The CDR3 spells CASSPGLTPSPLHF. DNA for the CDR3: TGTGCCAGCTCGCCGGGCCTCACCCCGTCACCCCTCCACTTT.

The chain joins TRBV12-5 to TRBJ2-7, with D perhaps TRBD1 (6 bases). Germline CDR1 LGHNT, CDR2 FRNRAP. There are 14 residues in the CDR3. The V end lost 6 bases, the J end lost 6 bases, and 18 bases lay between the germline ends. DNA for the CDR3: TGTGCTAGTGGGAACAGGGTTACAGGTTCCGAGCAGTACTTC. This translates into CASGNRVTGSEQYF.